This TCR beta chain appears in the sequencing data of a study of blood T cell repertoires in COVID-19. Whole-study context: The United States, Italy and Spain were the sources of the acute and convalescent COVID-19 samples. The cDNA or gDNA used as material had been derived from T cells, B-cell-depleted T cells, or PBMCs.

The data were produced by immunoSEQ multiplex PCR, yet TCRdb's version contains in-frame clones alone and is incomplete. Among some 250,000 clones listed, over 75% were seen once. Trimming left V 7 bases short and J 0 bases short, with 12 bases between. The CDR3 contains 13 residues. The germline V gene encodes CDR1 SQVTM and CDR2 ANQGSEA. This sequence joins TRBV29-1 and TRBJ2-5; D unclear. This TCR was recovered from a young man who had recovered from COVID-19. Sequenced: peripheral blood. The CDR3 reads CSAFPLYQETQYF. In nucleotides, the CDR3 is TGCAGCGCTTTCCCCCTGTACCAAGAGACCCAGTACTTC.